A single sample is the source of the 28 T cell receptor beta chains below, sequenced in a study of blood T cell repertoires in COVID-19. Sequencing used immunoSEQ multiplex PCR; TCRdb keeps in-frame clones, though not all of them. This table has 250,000 to 300,000 clones, 86% appearing once. Sequencing input: peripheral blood. The receptors originated from a man between 18 and 35 years old with active or convalescent COVID-19.

The chain recombines TRBV6-5 with TRBJ2-2; D is ambiguous. Trimming took 2 bases from V and 2 from J, leaving 9 bases between them. Germline V gene sequence: CDR1 MNHEY, CDR2 SVGAGI. There are 15 residues in the CDR3. CDR3 region: CASSYHSLNTGELFF. The CDR3 DNA follows: TGTGCCAGCAGTTACCACTCACTTAACACCGGGGAGCTGTTTTTT.

V is TRBV24-1 and J is TRBJ2-3; 13 bases are a match to TRBD2. The V gene's germline CDR1 is KGHDR and CDR2 SFDVKD. Trimming removed 4 bases from V and 8 bases from J; junction bases left unmatched: 14. This CDR3 spans 18 amino acids. CDR3 sequence: CATSDYHGLAGVRGTQYF. The CDR3 coding sequence is TGTGCCACCAGTGACTACCATGGACTAGCGGGGGTCAGGGGTACGCAGTATTTT.

J is TRBJ1-1 and V is TRBV27; D perhaps matches TRBD1 (5 bases). V was trimmed by 11 bases and J by 5 bases, leaving 15 bases between them. Germline CDR1 is MNHEY and CDR2 is SMNVEV (reference sequence). The CDR3 is 12 residues long. The CDR3, as DNA: TGTGCCGCCGGGGGGGGGAGGACTGAAGCTTTCTTT. Encoded protein: CAAGGGRTEAFF.

The chain carries TRBV7-2 and TRBJ1-5; no clear D. This CDR3 comprises 16 residues. Trimming pared 5 bases from V and 7 bases from J, leaving 21 bases between. Germline V gives CDR1 SGHTA, CDR2 FQGNSA. This CDR3 is CASSPKGRTSPQPQHF. CDR3 DNA: TGTGCCAGCAGCCCTAAAGGGCGGACTTCTCCCCAGCCCCAGCATTTT.

This clone was counted between two and nine times. CDR3 sequence (DNA): TGTGCCAGCAGTCCCAGACAGGGCATTAGCTACACCTTC. It translates to CASSPRQGISYTF. V and J are TRBV6-5 and TRBJ1-2; 7 bases map to TRBD1. J gave up 9 bases and V 5 bases, and 9 bases lay outside the gene matches. This CDR3 region has 13 residues. Germline CDR1 is MNHEY and CDR2 is SVGAGI.

The chain joins TRBV6-5 to TRBJ1-2; weak D call: TRBD1 (5 bases). This CDR3 has 13 residues. Trimming removed 6 bases at V and 7 bases at J, with 15 bases between. Germline values: CDR1 MNHEY, CDR2 SVGAGI. CDR3 nucleotides: TGTGCCAGCAGGCGTGCCAGGGAGGGTGGCTACACCTTC. It specifies CASRRAREGGYTF.

This rearrangement joins TRBV19 to TRBJ1-5; possibly TRBD1 for D (6 bases). CDR1 is LNHDA, CDR2 SQIVND, per germline (reference sequence). V was clipped by 3 bases and J by 6 bases, with 12 bases between them. The CDR3 contains 14 residues. CDR3 loop: CASSMGGGTQPQHF. DNA of the CDR3: TGTGCCAGTAGTATGGGGGGGGGCACTCAGCCCCAGCATTTT.

The chain has TRBV5-1 and TRBJ2-7, with D perhaps matching TRBD2 (5 bases). This CDR3 contains 14 residues. Germline loops: CDR1 SGHRS, CDR2 YFSETQ. Trimming removed 3 bases from V and 3 bases from J, with 13 bases in between. CDR3 region: CASSSAYGSYEQYF. The DNA of the CDR3 is TGCGCCAGCAGCTCCGCGTATGGGAGCTACGAGCAGTACTTC.

This sequence joins TRBV19 and TRBJ2-5; 7 bases are a match to TRBD2. Germline trimming cut 3 bases from V and 5 bases from J; bases unmatched to any gene: 0. In germline, CDR1 is LNHDA, CDR2 SQIVND (reference sequence). This CDR3 is 12 amino acids long. CDR3 amino acids: CASSIGGETQYF. CDR3 bases: TGTGCCAGTAGTATCGGGGGGGAGACCCAGTACTTC. The full variable domain, completed using reference TRBV19 and TRBJ2-5, is DGGITQSPKYLFRKEGQNVTLSCEQNLNHDAMYWYRQDPGQGLRLIYYSQIVNDFQKGDIAEGYSVSREKKESFPLTVTSAQKNPTAFYLCASSIGGETQYFGPGTRLLVL.

J is TRBJ2-7 and V is TRBV19; 10 bases match TRBD1. CDR1 and CDR2 from the germline V gene are LNHDA and SQIVND (reference sequence). This CDR3 has 14 amino acids. V lost 7 bases, J lost 1 base, and 4 bases stayed unmatched. CDR3 loop: CASIGTGESYEQYF. In DNA form, the CDR3 reads TGTGCCAGTATTGGGACAGGGGAATCCTACGAGCAGTACTTC.

The J gene is TRBJ1-6, the V gene TRBV30; a possible D gene is TRBD1 (5 bases). V lost 2 bases and J 0 bases, leaving 14 bases between the germline ends. The CDR3 is 17 amino acids. CDR1 is GTSNPN, CDR2 SVGIG, per germline (reference sequence). Here the CDR3 reads CAWSQNRMSSYNSPLHF. The CDR3 DNA reads as TGTGCCTGGAGTCAGAACAGGATGAGCTCCTATAATTCACCCCTCCACTTT. The whole variable domain, filled in from reference TRBV30 and TRBJ1-6, reads SQTIHQWPATLVQPVGSPLSLECTVEGTSNPNLYWYRQAAGRGLQLLFYSVGIGQISSEVPQNLSASRPQDRQFILSSKKLLLSDSGFYLCAWSQNRMSSYNSPLHFGNGTRLTVT.

This chain joins TRBV27 and TRBJ2-2; no definite D call. The V end lost 2 bases, the J end lost 4 bases, and 8 bases lay between the germline ends. The germline gives CDR1 MNHEY, CDR2 SMNVEV (reference sequence). CDR3 size: 14 residues. CDR3 sequence (DNA): TGTGCCAGCAGTTTAGGGCATTCCACCGGGGAGCTGTTTTTT. Translated, it gives CASSLGHSTGELFF.

The chain couples TRBV6-5 to TRBJ1-2; a possible D gene is TRBD1 (6 bases). V was clipped by 4 bases and J by 2 bases, with 14 bases between them. The CDR3 sequence is 15 residues long. The germline V gene has CDR1 MNHEY and CDR2 SVGAGI. The DNA of the CDR3 is TGTGCCAGCAGTTCAAGGGGGGGACGGAACTATGGCTACACCTTC. Encoded protein: CASSSRGGRNYGYTF.

The CDR3 coding sequence is TGTGCCAGCAGCTCACAGGCTAGCACAGATACGCAGTATTTT. This sequence encodes CASSSQASTDTQYF. The chain couples TRBV6-2 or TRBV6-3 to TRBJ2-3, with D perhaps TRBD1 (5 bases). V gave up 6 bases and J gave up 0 bases, with 10 bases separating them. Per germline, CDR1 MNHEY and CDR2 SVGEGT. The CDR3 totals 14 residues.

This clone came up a few times. The chain has TRBV6-4 and TRBJ2-2, with TRBD2 matching 11 bases. The CDR3 contains 16 residues. With 5 bases clipped from V and 7 bases from J, the junction kept 9 bases outside the gene matches. Germline loops: CDR1 MRHNA, CDR2 SNTAGT. Here the CDR3 reads CASSRLAGKGGGELFF. In nucleotides, the CDR3 is TGTGCCAGCAGTAGACTAGCGGGAAAAGGAGGCGGGGAGCTGTTTTTT.

The chain couples TRBV28 to TRBJ2-7, with 7 bases that match TRBD1. V lost 7 bases, J lost 3 bases, and 3 bases stayed unmatched. There are 12 residues in the CDR3. Germline V gene data show CDR1 as MDHEN and CDR2 as SYDVKM. The CDR3 region has the DNA TGTGCCAGCAAACGACAGGGCTACGAGCAGTACTTC. This sequence encodes CASKRQGYEQYF.

The chain links TRBV3-1 (or the pseudogene TRBV3-2) to TRBJ1-5; weak D call: TRBD1 (6 bases). With 0 bases removed from V and 0 bases from J, the gap between germline ends came to 12 bases. This CDR3 is built from 17 residues. Germline V CDR1 and CDR2: LGHDT, YNNKEL (reference sequence). The CDR3 reads CASSQDQGTYSNQPQHF. Written as DNA, the CDR3 is TGTGCCAGCAGCCAAGACCAGGGGACCTATAGCAATCAGCCCCAGCATTTT.

V usage is TRBV6-5 and J usage is TRBJ1-5; D unresolved. CDR1 is MNHEY, CDR2 SVGAGI, per germline. The germline V and J ends were trimmed by 6 bases and 3 bases, with 15 bases remaining between them. The CDR3 totals 15 residues. This CDR3 is CASSLWAGSNQPQHF. The CDR3 DNA sequence: TGTGCCAGCAGCCTTTGGGCTGGCTCCAATCAGCCCCAGCATTTT.

The chain combines TRBV24-1 with TRBJ2-5, with D possibly matching TRBD2 (7 bases). This CDR3 contains 13 residues. Germline loops: CDR1 KGHDR, CDR2 SFDVKD. Trimming removed 3 bases from V and 5 bases from J, with 9 bases in between. The CDR3 here is CATSDGGAETQYF. DNA of the CDR3: TGTGCCACCAGTGATGGGGGGGCGGAGACCCAGTACTTC.

As for this clone: At one end, the junction sequence differs from germline, possibly due to a read error. This chain joins TRBV7-7 and TRBJ2-5, with D possibly TRBD2 on 6 matching bases. Germline-derived CDR1 and CDR2 are SSHAT and FNYEAQ (reference sequence). The CDR3 has 14 residues. The CDR3 sequence is CASSLIADQETQYF. The CDR3 nucleotides read TGTGCTAGCAGCTTAATAGCGGACCAGGAGACCCAGTACTTC.

The chain uses TRBV28 and TRBJ1-5, with 9 bases lining up with TRBD1. Looked up from germline, CDR1 is MDHEN and CDR2 is SYDVKM. Trimming at V came to 6 bases and at J to 7 bases, leaving 22 bases not matched to a gene. This CDR3 region has 19 residues. CDR3 sequence: CASSRTFLYLQGAQQPQHF. In DNA, the CDR3 is TGTGCCAGCAGCCGAACATTCTTATATTTACAGGGGGCACAGCAGCCCCAGCATTTT.

The chain recombines TRBV7-3 with TRBJ2-1; D is possibly TRBD2 (5 bases). The V end lost 5 bases, the J end lost 7 bases, and 15 bases lay between the germline ends. The CDR3 loop spans 14 amino acids. CDR1 SGHTA and CDR2 FQGTGA come from the germline V gene. The CDR3 DNA is TGTGCCAGCAGCACTTCCTACCGAGGGAATGAGCAGTTCTTC. This translates into CASSTSYRGNEQFF.

The chain recombines TRBV30 with TRBJ2-7; TRBD1 matches at 10 bases. CDR1 is GTSNPN and CDR2 is SVGIG in the germline V gene (reference sequence). Unmatched junction bases numbered 11, after V lost 4 bases and J lost 2 bases. The CDR3 is 16 residues long. The CDR3 is CAWIEGDRGVTYEQYF. CDR3 coding DNA: TGTGCCTGGATCGAAGGGGACAGGGGCGTTACCTACGAGCAGTACTTC.

This chain links TRBV6-2 or TRBV6-3 with TRBJ2-1; weak D call: TRBD2 (5 bases). The V gene lost 5 bases and the J gene lost 12 bases, with 20 bases spanning the gap. This CDR3 is built from 14 residues. Germline V gene data show CDR1 as MNHEY and CDR2 as SVGEGT. The CDR3 protein is CASSALRSSSGQFF. For the CDR3, the DNA is TGTGCCAGCAGTGCCCTTCGGTCGTCAAGCGGGCAGTTCTTC.

CDR3 sequence reads: CASSLDISDEQFF. CDR3 nucleotide sequence: TGTGCCAGCAGTTTAGATATTAGCGATGAGCAGTTCTTC. The J gene is TRBJ2-1, the V gene TRBV6-5; possibly TRBD2 for D (5 bases). Trimming took 4 bases from V and 8 from J, leaving 12 bases between them. Looked up from germline, CDR1 is MNHEY and CDR2 is SVGAGI. The length of the CDR3 is 13 residues.

V and J are TRBV12-2 and TRBJ1-5. TRBV12-2 constitutes a pseudogene. The CDR3 has 15 amino acids. The CDR3 DNA is TGTGCAAGTCGCTGGAGGGACGAGAAAGATCAGCCCCAGCATTTT. As protein: CASRWRDEKDQPQHF.

This clone was counted once. The chain combines TRBV19 with TRBJ2-7, with TRBD1 as a possible D gene (5 bases). The CDR3 totals 13 residues. Germline lookup yields CDR1 LNHDA and CDR2 SQIVND (reference sequence). Trimming stripped 4 bases from V and 3 bases from J, with 10 bases between. The CDR3 sequence: CASSTTGRYEQYF. CDR3 sequence (DNA): TGTGCCAGTAGTACCACAGGCCGCTACGAGCAGTACTTC.

V usage is TRBV10-3 and J usage is TRBJ2-1; D might be TRBD1 (6 bases). Per germline, CDR1 ENHRY and CDR2 SYGVKD. This CDR3 is 12 amino acids long. V gave up 2 bases and J gave up 8 bases, with 7 bases separating them. In nucleotides, the CDR3 is TGTGCCATCAGTGAGACAGGGCATGAGCAGTTCTTC. It yields the protein CAISETGHEQFF.